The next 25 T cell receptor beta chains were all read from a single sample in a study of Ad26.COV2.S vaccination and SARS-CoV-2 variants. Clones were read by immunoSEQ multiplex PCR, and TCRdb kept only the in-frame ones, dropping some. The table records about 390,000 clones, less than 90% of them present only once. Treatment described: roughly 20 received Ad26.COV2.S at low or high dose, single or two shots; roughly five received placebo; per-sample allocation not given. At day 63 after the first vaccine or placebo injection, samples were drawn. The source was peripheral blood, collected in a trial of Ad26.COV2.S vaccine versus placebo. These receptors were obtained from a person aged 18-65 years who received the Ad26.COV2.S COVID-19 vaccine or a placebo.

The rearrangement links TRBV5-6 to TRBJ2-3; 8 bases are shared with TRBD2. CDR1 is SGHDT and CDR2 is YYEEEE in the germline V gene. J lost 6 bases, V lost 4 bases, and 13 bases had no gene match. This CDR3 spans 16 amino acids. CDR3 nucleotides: TGTGCCAGCAGCCCATACCCCGGGACTAGTTGGGATACGCAGTATTTT. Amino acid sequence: CASSPYPGTSWDTQYF.

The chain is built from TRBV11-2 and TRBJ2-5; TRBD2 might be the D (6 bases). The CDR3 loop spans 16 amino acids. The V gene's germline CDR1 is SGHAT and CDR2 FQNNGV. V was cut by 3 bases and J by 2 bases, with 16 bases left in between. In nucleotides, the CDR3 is TGTGCCAGCAGCTTTGTGTGGGGGGAGATTCAAGAGACCCAGTACTTC. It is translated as CASSFVWGEIQETQYF.

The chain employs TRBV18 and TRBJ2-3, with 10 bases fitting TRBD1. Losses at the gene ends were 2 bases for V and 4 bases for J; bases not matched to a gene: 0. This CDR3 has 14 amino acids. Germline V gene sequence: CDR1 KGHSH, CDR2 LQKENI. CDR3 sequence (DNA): TGTGCCAGCTCACCAGGACAGGGGGCAGATACGCAGTATTTT. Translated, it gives CASSPGQGADTQYF.

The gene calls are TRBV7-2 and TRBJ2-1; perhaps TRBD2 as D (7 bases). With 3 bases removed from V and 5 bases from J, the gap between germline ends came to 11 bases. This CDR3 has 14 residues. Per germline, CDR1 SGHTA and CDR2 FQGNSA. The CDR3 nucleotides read TGTGCCAGCAGCTTGTCGGGGGGCCACAATGAGCAGTTCTTC. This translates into CASSLSGGHNEQFF.

Here the CDR3 DNA reads TGCGCCAGCAGTCTAGCGGGAGCTTTCACCGGGGAGCTGTTTTTT. Translated, it gives CASSLAGAFTGELFF. The chain joins TRBV10-2 to TRBJ2-2; the match to TRBD2 covers 10 bases. CDR3 size: 15 residues. The V gene end was trimmed by 5 bases and the J gene end by 4 bases; junction bases not matched to a gene: 4. CDR1 and CDR2 from the germline V gene are WSHSY and SAAADI.

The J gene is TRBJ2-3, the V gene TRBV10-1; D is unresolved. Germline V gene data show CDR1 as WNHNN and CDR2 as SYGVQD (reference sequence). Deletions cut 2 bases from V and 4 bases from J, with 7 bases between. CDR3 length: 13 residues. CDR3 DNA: TGCGCCAGCAGTGAGCGGCCTTCAGATACGCAGTATTTT. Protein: CASSERPSDTQYF.

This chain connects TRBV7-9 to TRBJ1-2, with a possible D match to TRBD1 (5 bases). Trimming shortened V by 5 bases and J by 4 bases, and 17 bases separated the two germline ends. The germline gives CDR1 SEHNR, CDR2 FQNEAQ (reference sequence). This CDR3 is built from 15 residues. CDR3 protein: CASSPWTRGSYGYTF. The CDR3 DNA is TGTGCCAGCAGCCCTTGGACACGCGGGAGCTATGGCTACACCTTC. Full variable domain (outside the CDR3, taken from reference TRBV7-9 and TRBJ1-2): DTGVSQNPRHKITKRGQNVTFRCDPISEHNRLYWYRQTLGQGPEFLTYFQNEAQLEKSRLLSDRFSAERPKGSFSTLEIQRTEQGDSAMYLCASSPWTRGSYGYTFGSGTRLTVV.

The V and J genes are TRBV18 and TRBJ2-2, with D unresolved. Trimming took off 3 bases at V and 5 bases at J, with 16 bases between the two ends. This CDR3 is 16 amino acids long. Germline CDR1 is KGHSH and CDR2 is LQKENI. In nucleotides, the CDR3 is TGTGCCAGCTCACCTATATATGGGGAATCTACCGGGGAGCTGTTTTTT. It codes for CASSPIYGESTGELFF.

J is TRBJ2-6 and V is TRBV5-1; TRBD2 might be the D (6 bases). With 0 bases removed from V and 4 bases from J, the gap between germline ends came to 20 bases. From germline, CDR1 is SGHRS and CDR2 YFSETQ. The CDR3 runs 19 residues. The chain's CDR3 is CASSLDPRLMAGGANVLTF. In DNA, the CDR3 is TGCGCCAGCAGCTTGGACCCGCGACTAATGGCGGGGGGGGCCAACGTCCTGACTTTC.

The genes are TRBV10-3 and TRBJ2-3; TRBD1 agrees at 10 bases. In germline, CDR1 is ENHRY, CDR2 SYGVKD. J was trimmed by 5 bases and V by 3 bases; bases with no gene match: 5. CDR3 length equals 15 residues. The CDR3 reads CAISDDRGLGDTQYF. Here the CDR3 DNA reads TGTGCCATCAGTGACGACAGGGGGCTAGGAGATACGCAGTATTTT.

CDR3 DNA: TGTGCCAGCAGTTACTCGTACGGATCGGGATCACCCCTCCACTTT. Protein sequence: CASSYSYGSGSPLHF. The chain employs TRBV6-5 and TRBJ1-6; the D is unclear. CDR1 and CDR2 (germline): MNHEY, SVGAGI. V was trimmed by 0 bases and J by 10 bases, leaving 13 bases between them. CDR3 length equals 15 residues.

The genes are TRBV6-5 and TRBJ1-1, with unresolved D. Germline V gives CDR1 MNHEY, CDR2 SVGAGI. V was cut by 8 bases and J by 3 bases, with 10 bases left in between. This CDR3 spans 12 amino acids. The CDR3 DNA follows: TGTGCCAGCGTCTTGGTGGACACTGAAGCTTTCTTT. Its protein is CASVLVDTEAFF.

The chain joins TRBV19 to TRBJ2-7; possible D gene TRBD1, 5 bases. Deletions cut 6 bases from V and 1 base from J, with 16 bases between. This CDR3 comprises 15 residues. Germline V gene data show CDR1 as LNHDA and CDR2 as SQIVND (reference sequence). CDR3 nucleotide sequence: TGTGCCAGTAGATACCTCGACAGACCTTCCTACGAGCAGTACTTC. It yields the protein CASRYLDRPSYEQYF.

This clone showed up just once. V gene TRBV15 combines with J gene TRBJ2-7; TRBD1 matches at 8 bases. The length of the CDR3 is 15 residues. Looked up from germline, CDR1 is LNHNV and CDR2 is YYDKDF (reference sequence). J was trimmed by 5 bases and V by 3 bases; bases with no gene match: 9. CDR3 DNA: TGTGCCACCAGCAGGAAAGGACAGGGTGTCCACGAGCAGTACTTC. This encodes CATSRKGQGVHEQYF.

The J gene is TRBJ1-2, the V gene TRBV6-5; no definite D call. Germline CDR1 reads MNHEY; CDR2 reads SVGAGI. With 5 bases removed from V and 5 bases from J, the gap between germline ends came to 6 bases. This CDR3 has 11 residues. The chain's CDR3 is CASSNTYGYTF. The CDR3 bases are TGTGCCAGCAGTAACACTTATGGCTACACCTTC.

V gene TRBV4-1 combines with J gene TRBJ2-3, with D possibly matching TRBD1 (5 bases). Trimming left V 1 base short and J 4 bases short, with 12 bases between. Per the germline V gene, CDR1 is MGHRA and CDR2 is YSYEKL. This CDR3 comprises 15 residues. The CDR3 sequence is CASSQAPEGADTQYF. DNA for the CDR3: TGCGCCAGCAGCCAAGCCCCCGAAGGGGCAGATACGCAGTATTTT.

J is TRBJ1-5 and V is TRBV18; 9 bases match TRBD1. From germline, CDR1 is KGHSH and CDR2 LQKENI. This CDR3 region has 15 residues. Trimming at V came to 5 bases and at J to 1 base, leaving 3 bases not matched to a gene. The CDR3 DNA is TGTGCCAGCTCATCAGGGACAGGGAGCAATCAGCCCCAGCATTTT. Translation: CASSSGTGSNQPQHF. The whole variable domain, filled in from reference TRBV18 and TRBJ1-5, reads NAGVMQNPRHLVRRRGQEARLRCSPMKGHSHVYWYRQLPEEGLKFMVYLQKENIIDESGMPKERFSAEFPKEGPSILRIQQVVRGDSAAYFCASSSGTGSNQPQHFGDGTRLSIL.

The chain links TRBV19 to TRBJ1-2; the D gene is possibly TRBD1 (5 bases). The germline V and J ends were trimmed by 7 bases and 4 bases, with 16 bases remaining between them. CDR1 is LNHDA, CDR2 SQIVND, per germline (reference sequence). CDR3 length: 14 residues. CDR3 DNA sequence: TGTGCCAGTACCAGGGATCCGCGCTTCTATGGCTACACCTTC. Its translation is CASTRDPRFYGYTF.

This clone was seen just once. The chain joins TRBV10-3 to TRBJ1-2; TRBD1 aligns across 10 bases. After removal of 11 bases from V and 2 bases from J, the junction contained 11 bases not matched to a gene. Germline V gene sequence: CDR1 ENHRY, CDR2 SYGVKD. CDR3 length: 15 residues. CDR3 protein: CAAIDPGQGNYGYTF. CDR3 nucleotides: TGTGCCGCCATAGATCCGGGACAGGGGAACTATGGCTACACCTTC.

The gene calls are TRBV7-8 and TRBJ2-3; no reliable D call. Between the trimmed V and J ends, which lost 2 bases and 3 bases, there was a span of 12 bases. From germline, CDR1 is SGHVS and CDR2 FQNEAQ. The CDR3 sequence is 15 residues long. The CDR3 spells CASSLLRVSTDTQYF. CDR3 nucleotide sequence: TGTGCCAGCAGCTTACTAAGGGTTTCTACAGATACGCAGTATTTT.

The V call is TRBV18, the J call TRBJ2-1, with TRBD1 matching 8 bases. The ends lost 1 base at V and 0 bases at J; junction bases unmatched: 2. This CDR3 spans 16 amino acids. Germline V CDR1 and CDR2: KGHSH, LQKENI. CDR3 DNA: TGTGCCAGCTCACCACGACAGGGGTTCTCCTACAATGAGCAGTTCTTC. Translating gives CASSPRQGFSYNEQFF.

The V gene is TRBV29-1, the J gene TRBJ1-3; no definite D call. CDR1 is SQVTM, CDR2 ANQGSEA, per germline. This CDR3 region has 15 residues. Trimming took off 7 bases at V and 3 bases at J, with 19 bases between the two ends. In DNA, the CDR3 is TGCAGCGCCTGCGCGGGCTCATGCCGTGGAAACACCATATATTTT. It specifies CSACAGSCRGNTIYF.

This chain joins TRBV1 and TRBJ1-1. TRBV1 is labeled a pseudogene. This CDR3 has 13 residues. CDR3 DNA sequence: TGCACCAGCAGTCGAGTTATGAACACTGAAGCTTTCTTT. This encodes CTSSRVMNTEAFF.

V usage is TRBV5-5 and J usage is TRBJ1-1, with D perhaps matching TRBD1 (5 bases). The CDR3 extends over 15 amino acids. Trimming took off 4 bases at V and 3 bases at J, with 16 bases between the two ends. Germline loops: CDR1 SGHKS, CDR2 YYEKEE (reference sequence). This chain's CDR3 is CASSPTVSAHTEAFF. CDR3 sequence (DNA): TGTGCCAGCAGCCCGACAGTTAGCGCCCACACTGAAGCTTTCTTT.

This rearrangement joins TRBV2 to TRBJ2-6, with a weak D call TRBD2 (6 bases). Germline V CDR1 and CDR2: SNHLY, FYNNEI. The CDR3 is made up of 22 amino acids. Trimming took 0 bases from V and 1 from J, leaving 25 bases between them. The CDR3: CASSEATGLQGSEGSGANVLTF. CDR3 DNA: TGTGCCAGCAGTGAAGCTACGGGACTTCAGGGCAGTGAAGGGTCTGGGGCCAACGTCCTGACTTTC.